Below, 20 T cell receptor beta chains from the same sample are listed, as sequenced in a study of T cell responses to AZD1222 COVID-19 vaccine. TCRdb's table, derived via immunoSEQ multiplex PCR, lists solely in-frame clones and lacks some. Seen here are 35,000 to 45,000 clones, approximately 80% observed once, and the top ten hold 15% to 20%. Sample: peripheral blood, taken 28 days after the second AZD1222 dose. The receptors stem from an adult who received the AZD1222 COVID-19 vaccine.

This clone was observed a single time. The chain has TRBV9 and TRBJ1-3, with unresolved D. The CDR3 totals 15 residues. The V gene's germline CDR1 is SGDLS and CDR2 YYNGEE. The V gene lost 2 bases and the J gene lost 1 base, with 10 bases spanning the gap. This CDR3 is CASSVGRISGNTIYF. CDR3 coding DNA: TGTGCCAGCAGCGTGGGAAGGATTTCTGGAAACACCATATATTTT. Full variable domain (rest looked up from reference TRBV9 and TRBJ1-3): DSGVTQTPKHLITATGQRVTLRCSPRSGDLSVYWYQQSLDQGLQFLIQYYNGEERAKGNILERFSAQQFPDLHSELNLSSLELGDSALYFCASSVGRISGNTIYFGEGSWLTVV.

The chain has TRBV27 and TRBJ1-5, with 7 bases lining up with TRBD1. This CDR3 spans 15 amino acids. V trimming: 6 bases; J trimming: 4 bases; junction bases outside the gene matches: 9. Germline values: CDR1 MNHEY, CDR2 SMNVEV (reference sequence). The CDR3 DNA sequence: TGTGCCAGCAGCCCAACAGGGGTAGGGAATCAGCCCCAGCATTTT. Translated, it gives CASSPTGVGNQPQHF.

The CDR3 loop reads CASSLGRGQGDTQYF. As DNA, the CDR3 is TGTGCCAGCAGCTTAGGGCGGGGGCAGGGAGATACGCAGTATTTT. This rearrangement joins TRBV7-2 to TRBJ2-3; D might be TRBD2 (7 bases). The CDR3 totals 15 residues. V lost 1 base, J lost 5 bases, and 13 bases lay in between. Germline V gene data show CDR1 as SGHTA and CDR2 as FQGNSA.

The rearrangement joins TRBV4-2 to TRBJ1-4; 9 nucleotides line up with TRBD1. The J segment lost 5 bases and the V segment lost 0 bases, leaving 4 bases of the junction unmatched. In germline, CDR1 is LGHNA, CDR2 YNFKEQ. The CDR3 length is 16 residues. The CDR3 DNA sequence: TGTGCCAGCAGCCAAGAATCCGGGACAGGGAATGAAAAACTGTTTTTT. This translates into CASSQESGTGNEKLFF.

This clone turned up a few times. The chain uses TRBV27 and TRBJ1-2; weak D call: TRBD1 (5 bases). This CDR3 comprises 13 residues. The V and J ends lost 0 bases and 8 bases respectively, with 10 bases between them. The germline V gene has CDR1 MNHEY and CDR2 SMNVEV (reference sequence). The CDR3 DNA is TGTGCCAGCAGTTTATCTCGGGGGAAGGGCTACACCTTC. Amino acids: CASSLSRGKGYTF.

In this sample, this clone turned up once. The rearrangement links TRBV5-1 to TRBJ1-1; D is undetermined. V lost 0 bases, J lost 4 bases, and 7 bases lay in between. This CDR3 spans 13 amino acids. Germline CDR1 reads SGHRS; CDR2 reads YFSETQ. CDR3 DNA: TGCGCCAGCAGCTTGGAAGGGTTCACTGAAGCTTTCTTT. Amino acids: CASSLEGFTEAFF.

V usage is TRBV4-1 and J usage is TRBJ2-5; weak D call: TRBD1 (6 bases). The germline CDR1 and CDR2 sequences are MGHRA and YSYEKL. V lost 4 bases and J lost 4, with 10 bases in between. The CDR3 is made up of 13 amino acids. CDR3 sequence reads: CASSLTGGETQYF. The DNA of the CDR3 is TGCGCCAGCAGCCTGACAGGCGGAGAGACCCAGTACTTC.

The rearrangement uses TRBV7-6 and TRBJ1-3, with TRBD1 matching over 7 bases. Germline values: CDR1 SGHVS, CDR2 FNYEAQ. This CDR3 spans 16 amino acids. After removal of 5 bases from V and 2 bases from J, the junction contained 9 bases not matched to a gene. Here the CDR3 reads CASSPNPTGTGNTIYF. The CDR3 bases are TGTGCCAGCAGCCCAAACCCGACAGGGACTGGAAACACCATATATTTT.

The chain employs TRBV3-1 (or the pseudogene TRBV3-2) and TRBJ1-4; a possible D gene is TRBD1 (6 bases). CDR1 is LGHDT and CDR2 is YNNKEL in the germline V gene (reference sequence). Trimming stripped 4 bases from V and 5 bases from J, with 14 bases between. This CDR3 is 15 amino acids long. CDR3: CASSPTGRQNEKLFF. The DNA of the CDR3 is TGTGCCAGCAGCCCTACAGGGCGCCAAAATGAAAAACTGTTTTTT.

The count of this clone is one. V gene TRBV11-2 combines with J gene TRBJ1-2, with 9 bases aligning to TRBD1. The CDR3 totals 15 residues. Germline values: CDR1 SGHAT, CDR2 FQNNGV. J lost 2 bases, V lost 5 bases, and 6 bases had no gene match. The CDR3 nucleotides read TGTGCCAGCAGCCTGGGACAGGGCTGGAACTATGGCTACACCTTC. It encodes CASSLGQGWNYGYTF.

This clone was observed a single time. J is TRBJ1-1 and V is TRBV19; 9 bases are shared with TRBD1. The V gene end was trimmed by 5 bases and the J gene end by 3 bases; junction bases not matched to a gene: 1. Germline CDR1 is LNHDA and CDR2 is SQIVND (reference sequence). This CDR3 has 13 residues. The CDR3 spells CASSRQGDTEAFF. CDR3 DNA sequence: TGTGCCAGTAGTCGACAGGGGGACACTGAAGCTTTCTTT.

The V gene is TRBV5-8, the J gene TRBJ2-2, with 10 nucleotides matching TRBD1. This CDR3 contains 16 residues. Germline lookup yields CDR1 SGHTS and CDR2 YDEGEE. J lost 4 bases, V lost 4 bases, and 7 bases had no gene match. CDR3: CASSPDRGRFTGELFF. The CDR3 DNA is TGTGCCAGCAGCCCCGACAGGGGGCGCTTCACCGGGGAGCTGTTTTTT.

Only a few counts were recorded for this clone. DNA for the CDR3: TGCGCCAGCAGCTTGGAAGGACGAGGGGTCACAGATACGCAGTATTTT. Protein: CASSLEGRGVTDTQYF. This sequence joins TRBV5-1 and TRBJ2-3, with D tentatively TRBD1 or TRBD2 (5 bases each). Germline V lookup: CDR1 SGHRS, CDR2 YFSETQ. V lost 0 bases, J lost 2 bases, and 13 bases lay in between. This CDR3 has 16 amino acids. Drawing the rest from reference TRBV5-1 and TRBJ2-3, the complete variable domain is KAGVTQTPRYLIKTRGQQVTLSCSPISGHRSVSWYQQTPGQGLQFLFEYFSETQRNKGNFPGRFSGRQFSNSRSEMNVSTLELGDSALYLCASSLEGRGVTDTQYFGPGTRLTVL.

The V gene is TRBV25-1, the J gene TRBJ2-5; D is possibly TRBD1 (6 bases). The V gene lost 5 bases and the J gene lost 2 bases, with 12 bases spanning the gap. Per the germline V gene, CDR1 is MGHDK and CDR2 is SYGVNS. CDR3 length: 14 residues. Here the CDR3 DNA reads TGTGCCAGCAGTAGAGGGGGACCTCAAGAGACCCAGTACTTC. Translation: CASSRGGPQETQYF.

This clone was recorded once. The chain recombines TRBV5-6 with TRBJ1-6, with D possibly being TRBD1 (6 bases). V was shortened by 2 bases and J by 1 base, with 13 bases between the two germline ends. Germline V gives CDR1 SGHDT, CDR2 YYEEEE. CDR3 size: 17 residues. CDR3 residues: CASSFRRGESYNSPLHF. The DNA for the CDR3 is TGTGCCAGCAGCTTCCGCAGGGGAGAATCCTATAATTCACCCCTCCACTTT.

CDR3 loop: CASSFGPSNQPQHF. The CDR3 bases are TGTGCCAGCAGCTTTGGGCCGAGCAATCAGCCCCAGCATTTT. The J gene is TRBJ1-5, the V gene TRBV7-9; D remains ambiguous. Germline CDR1 is SEHNR and CDR2 is FQNEAQ (reference sequence). V lost 3 bases, J lost 1 base, and 7 bases lay in between. The length of the CDR3 is 14 residues.

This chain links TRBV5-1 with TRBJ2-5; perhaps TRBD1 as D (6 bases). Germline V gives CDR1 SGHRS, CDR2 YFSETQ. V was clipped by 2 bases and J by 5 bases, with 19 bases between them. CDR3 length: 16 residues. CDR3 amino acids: CASSLSGTLFAETQYF. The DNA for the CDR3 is TGCGCCAGCAGCTTATCCGGGACACTCTTTGCGGAGACCCAGTACTTC.

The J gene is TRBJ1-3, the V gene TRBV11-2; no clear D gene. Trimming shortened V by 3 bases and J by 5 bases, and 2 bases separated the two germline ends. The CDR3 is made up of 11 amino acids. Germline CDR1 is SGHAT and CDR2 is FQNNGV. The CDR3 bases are TGTGCCAGCAGCTTCAGAAACACCATATATTTT. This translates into CASSFRNTIYF.

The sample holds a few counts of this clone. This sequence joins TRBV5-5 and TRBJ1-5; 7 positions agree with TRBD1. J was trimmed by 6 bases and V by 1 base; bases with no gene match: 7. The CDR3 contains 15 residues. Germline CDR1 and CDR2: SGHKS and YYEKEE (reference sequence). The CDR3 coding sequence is TGTGCCAGCAGCTTGCTACAGGGGAAAGGTCAGCCCCAGCATTTT. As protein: CASSLLQGKGQPQHF.

CDR3 sequence reads: CASGGRIMNTEAFF. CDR3 coding DNA: TGTGCCAGCGGAGGACGGATTATGAACACTGAAGCTTTCTTT. The chain has TRBV25-1 and TRBJ1-1; no firm D call. Trimming left V 8 bases short and J 0 bases short, with 13 bases between. CDR1 and CDR2 from the germline V gene are MGHDK and SYGVNS. The CDR3 covers 14 residues.